This T cell receptor (beta chain) was sequenced during a study of shared clonotypes between healthy human individuals (TCRdb year 2020). For the wider study: The cohort included three men and a couple of women between 18 and 49 years of age. For each donor, CD4 naive and CD4 memory were each run on three plates, CD8 naive on two plates, and CD8 memory on one plate. The study deeply sequenced blood TCR repertoires of several healthy adults to estimate repertoire size and the extent of clonotype sharing between individuals. To increase sequencing depth and limit assay-specific biases, different laboratories used diverse techniques to prepare libraries and sequence TCR repertoires. Between about 0.85 and 10 billion PBMCs per donor were obtained by leukapheresis. Study-wide conclusions, independent of this receptor: When a few donors were compared, the shared fraction of clonotypes was roughly 4.8% for naive CD4, about 4% for naive CD8, 2% to 2.5% for memory CD4, and less than 0.5% for memory CD8. Clonotypes shared by all four sorted-subset donors showed higher generation probabilities than non-shared clonotypes. Larger estimated clonotype richness was generally found for naive subsets than for memory subsets. Even with the large sequencing depth, rarefaction of the sorted-subset datasets indicated that sequencing was incomplete. Pairwise subsampling led to the expectation that sequencing depth would affect the degree of clonotype sharing among donors. Only blood was sampled, and tissue TCR repertoires likely differ from those in blood. Because the study included only a small number of donors, the genetic and exposure-history diversity represented was limited.

Using the deep immunoSEQ assay, multiplex PCR amplified TCR CDR3 regions from genomic DNA. Genomic DNA extracted from each cell subset was distributed evenly over all wells of several immunoSEQ 96-well plates, and each plate served as one replicate. For sorted subsets, roughly 200 ng of genomic DNA, equivalent to roughly 33,000 T cell genomes, went into each replicate PCR. The purified libraries were quantified using a Qubit 3.0 fluorometer, sized with a Bioanalyzer 2100, and then quantified again using the KAPA Library Quantification kit. Every immunoSEQ 96-well plate was sequenced on a separate single-read 150-cycle Illumina NextSeq 550 flow cell. Under the source paper's analysis protocol: Because the immunoSEQ output held only junctional sequences and lacked quality scores, the filtering could not match the filtering applied to full-length reads. To assign V/J genes and CDR3, sequences were annotated using PyIR, a Python wrapper for IgBLAST v1.9, with IMGT germline references. Any read was removed if the V/J assignment was weak (E-value above 1e-6), the CDR3 was missing, or the read contained stop codons, out-of-frame junctions, or ambiguous translated residues. A V3J clonotype was defined by an identical inferred V gene, J gene, and CDR3 amino acid sequence. The percentage overlap between two repertoires was calculated by dividing the number of shared unique clonotypes by the size of the smaller repertoire. Repertoire richness was assessed with RTK rarefaction, the Chao1 estimator, and Recon v2.1 estimates of unobserved clonotypes. Generation probabilities were computed with OLGA for all TCRbeta clonotypes obtained by the gDNA method from several donors. TCRdb's version of the immuneACCESS table is confined to in-frame rearrangements and falls short of the full clone set. An unresolved V gene accounts for under half of the shortfall where checked; the remainder is of unknown origin. V, J and clone size reflect that table, while D and trimming were determined from the DNA. This sample has about 1 million clones in its table, and about 75% of those were observed once. The ten largest account for approximately 1.3% of the sample.

Donors were healthy HIV-negative adults with no recently reported acute infections or vaccinations. Every donor was a Caucasian adult living in Nashville, Tennessee, USA. CD4+ T cells were enriched by magnetic negative selection; naive cells were then positively selected on CD45RA, and the negative fraction formed the memory subset. Blood was obtained by leukapheresis, after which PBMCs were separated by Ficoll-Histopaque density gradient centrifugation and cryopreserved in liquid nitrogen vapor phase. Purity and quantity of every magnetically sorted T cell population were checked by analytical flow cytometry. Genomic DNA was isolated from every sorted fraction and measured by UV absorbance on a Nanodrop 2000c. The CDR3 numbers 11 residues from cysteine through phenylalanine. The only DNA kept is the CDR3, 33 bases in frame from the first base. CDR1 MNHNS and CDR2 SASEGT are derived from the germline V gene. V is cut back by 10 bases and J by 12 bases, with 9 bases in the junction unmatched.

Concerning this clone itself: Its antigen is not yet known. No base quality information exists; no much larger clone differs at one position.

The chain employs TRBV6-1 and TRBJ2-7; 10 central bases correspond to TRBD2. Sequencing used memory CD4+ T cells sorted from blood. In light of the paper, this sample's cell subset or site label describes: CD45RA-negative fraction. The clonotype originates from a man between 18 and 29 years old in good health. For the CDR3, the sequence is CATSRLAGAYF. The nucleotide sequence reads TGTGCCACCTCTCGGCTAGCGGGAGCGTACTTC.